This TCR beta chain was found in a study of cytomegalovirus exposure and HLA in healthy donors. Use of 60 Vbeta and 13 Jbeta primers characterized the PCR. The table came from immunoSEQ multiplex PCR; TCRdb's copy has only in-frame clones and leaves some out. In the table there are over 120,000 clones, about 80% of which are singletons. General study results and limits: Reports indicated that the classifier achieved high specificity and sensitivity in diagnosing cytomegalovirus status. Indistinguishable V segments such as TRBV6-2 and TRBV6-3 were excluded. Available immune exposure information was restricted to CMV serostatus only.

The donors, nominally healthy at sampling, likely had unrecorded immune exposures. Trimming at V came to 0 bases and at J to 6 bases, leaving 13 bases not matched to a gene. The V gene's germline CDR1 is SGHRS and CDR2 YFSETQ. This CDR3 comprises 17 residues. Comments on this clone: No antigen is known for it.

The TCR comes from a man aged 35-49 years in good health and CMV-seronegative. The chain has TRBV5-1 and TRBJ2-3; 7 bases match TRBD2. The specimen sequenced was PBMCs. The DNA of the CDR3 is TGCGCCAGCAGCTTGGCCGCCGTTCCGCGGGGGAGTGATACGCAGTATTTT. Translating it yields CASSLAAVPRGSDTQYF.